These 4 T cell receptor beta chains originate from one sample sequenced in a study of blood T cell repertoires in COVID-19. TCRdb's copy holds only in-frame clones and misses some; the assay was immunoSEQ multiplex PCR. The top ten clones hold roughly 1% of a sample with around 140,000 clones, about nine tenths of them seen once. The sequencing input was peripheral blood. The receptors here all came from a woman between 45 and 60 years old with acute or convalescent COVID-19.

The J gene is TRBJ2-2, the V gene TRBV7-3; tentatively, D is TRBD2 (6 bases). Germline assignment: CDR1 SGHTA and CDR2 FQGTGA. The CDR3 runs 13 residues. The germline V and J ends were trimmed by 3 bases and 6 bases, with 8 bases remaining between them. The CDR3 reads CASSFGGPGELFF. CDR3 DNA sequence: TGTGCCAGCAGCTTCGGGGGTCCCGGGGAGCTGTTTTTT.

With regard to this clone: Other DNA sequences in the sample encode the same CDR3. This chain connects TRBV18 to TRBJ1-5; 9 nucleotides match TRBD1. Losses at the gene ends were 3 bases for V and 4 bases for J; bases not matched to a gene: 4. Germline assignment: CDR1 KGHSH and CDR2 LQKENI. This CDR3 contains 15 residues. DNA for the CDR3: TGTGCCAGCTCACCCGGGACAGGGCGGAATCAGCCCCAGCATTTT. Encoded protein: CASSPGTGRNQPQHF.

This clone was picked up one time. The chain links TRBV15 to TRBJ2-7, with D maybe TRBD2 (6 bases). Trimming took off 4 bases at V and 3 bases at J, with 19 bases between the two ends. The CDR3 is made up of 16 amino acids. Germline lookup yields CDR1 LNHNV and CDR2 YYDKDF (reference sequence). The CDR3 DNA follows: TGTGCCACCAGCATGGGGCCTACGGGAGAAGGCTACGAGCAGTACTTC. Its protein is CATSMGPTGEGYEQYF.

The chain has TRBV11-2 and TRBJ2-1; D unresolved. Germline lookup yields CDR1 SGHAT and CDR2 FQNNGV. V lost 3 bases and J lost 6, with 6 bases in between. The CDR3 sequence is 12 residues long. In DNA form, the CDR3 reads TGTGCCAGCAGCTTGAGGCCCAATGAGCAGTTCTTC. Amino acid sequence: CASSLRPNEQFF.